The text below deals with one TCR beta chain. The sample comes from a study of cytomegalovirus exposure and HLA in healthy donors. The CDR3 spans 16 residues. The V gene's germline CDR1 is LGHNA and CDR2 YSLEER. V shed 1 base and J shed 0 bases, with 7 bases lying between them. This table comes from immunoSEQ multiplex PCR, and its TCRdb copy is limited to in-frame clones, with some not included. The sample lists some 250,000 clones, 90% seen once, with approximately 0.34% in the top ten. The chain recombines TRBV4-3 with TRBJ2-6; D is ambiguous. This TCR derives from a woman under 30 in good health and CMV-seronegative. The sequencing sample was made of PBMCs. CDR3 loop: CASSQVRNSGANVLTF. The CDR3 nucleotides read TGCGCCAGCAGCCAAGTCAGGAACTCTGGGGCCAACGTCCTGACTTTC.